Below are 27 T cell receptor beta chains sequenced from a single sample in a study of shared clonotypes between healthy human individuals. Only in-frame clones appear in the TCRdb table, and some are missing; sequencing was by immunoSEQ multiplex PCR. The sample records millions of clones, approximately 92% being singletons. The sample consisted of naive CD4+ T cells sorted from blood. Subset reported: CD45RA+ positively selected. Receptors originate from a man between 18 and 29 years old in good health.

This chain uses TRBV4-3 with TRBJ2-4; D may match TRBD1 or TRBD2 (5 bases each). CDR3 size: 16 residues. With 3 bases removed from V and 3 bases from J, the gap between germline ends came to 15 bases. The V gene's germline CDR1 is LGHNA and CDR2 YSLEER. CDR3 coding DNA: TGCGCCAGCAGCCAGGTCGGGGCCGGTGGCAAAAACATTCAGTACTTC. Its protein product is CASSQVGAGGKNIQYF.

The chain couples TRBV5-1 to TRBJ1-2, with 7 bases aligning to TRBD1. CDR3 length equals 15 residues. The V gene's germline CDR1 is SGHRS and CDR2 YFSETQ. V trimming: 2 bases; J trimming: 3 bases; junction bases outside the gene matches: 7. CDR3 sequence (DNA): TGCGCCAGCAGCTTTGGGGACAGACAAGACTATGGCTACACCTTC. Protein product: CASSFGDRQDYGYTF.

This sequence joins TRBV5-1 and TRBJ1-1, with D possibly matching TRBD1 (6 bases). CDR3 size: 14 residues. Trimming took off 2 bases at V and 1 base at J, with 9 bases between the two ends. The germline CDR1 and CDR2 sequences are SGHRS and YFSETQ. The CDR3 region is CASSFGGANTEAFF. CDR3 nucleotides: TGCGCCAGCAGCTTTGGGGGCGCGAACACTGAAGCTTTCTTT. The whole variable domain, filled in from reference TRBV5-1 and TRBJ1-1, reads KAGVTQTPRYLIKTRGQQVTLSCSPISGHRSVSWYQQTPGQGLQFLFEYFSETQRNKGNFPGRFSGRQFSNSRSEMNVSTLELGDSALYLCASSFGGANTEAFFGQGTRLTVV.

The count of this clone is one. V usage is TRBV7-8 and J usage is TRBJ2-7; possible D gene TRBD1, 6 bases. Trimming shortened V by 5 bases and J by 2 bases, and 19 bases separated the two germline ends. CDR3 length: 16 residues. Per the germline V gene, CDR1 is SGHVS and CDR2 is FQNEAQ. CDR3 in DNA: TGTGCCAGCAGCACTGTGACAGGAGAACCAACCTACGAGCAGTACTTC. Translating it yields CASSTVTGEPTYEQYF. Based on the CDR3 plus reference TRBV7-8 and TRBJ2-7, the full variable domain is GAGVSQSPRYKVAKRGQDVALRCDPISGHVSLFWYQQALGQGPEFLTYFQNEAQLDKSGLPSDRFFAERPEGSVSTLKIQRTQQEDSAVYLCASSTVTGEPTYEQYFGPGTRLTVT.

In its sample, this clone was seen a few times. V and J are TRBV6-5 and TRBJ1-1; D unresolved. V was pared by 7 bases and J by 0 bases, with 12 bases between. The CDR3 length is 14 residues. CDR1 and CDR2 (germline): MNHEY, SVGAGI. CDR3 nucleotide sequence: TGTGCCAGCACCTCGTGGGGAGTGAACACTGAAGCTTTCTTT. This codes for CASTSWGVNTEAFF.

This clone was recorded once. The chain employs TRBV6-5 and TRBJ1-6; D perhaps matches TRBD1 (5 bases). This CDR3 has 16 residues. Germline CDR1 is MNHEY and CDR2 is SVGAGI. With 0 bases removed from V and 7 bases from J, the gap between germline ends came to 13 bases. The CDR3 protein is CASSYSLGTTNSPLHF. The DNA of the CDR3 is TGTGCCAGCAGTTACTCTCTCGGGACGACAAATTCACCCCTCCACTTT.

The V gene is TRBV10-3, the J gene TRBJ2-1; TRBD2 matches 14 bases. The CDR3 loop spans 20 amino acids. V shed 4 bases, J shed 0 bases, and the junction held 11 bases outside the gene matches. CDR1 and CDR2 from the germline V gene are ENHRY and SYGVKD. The CDR3: CAISGTGLAGGPSSYNEQFF. CDR3 sequence (DNA): TGTGCCATCAGTGGGACAGGACTAGCGGGGGGCCCGAGCTCCTACAATGAGCAGTTCTTC.

This chain links TRBV7-9 with TRBJ1-6, with D uncertain. CDR1 and CDR2 from the germline V gene are SEHNR and FQNEAQ (reference sequence). The germline V and J ends were trimmed by 4 bases and 9 bases, with 13 bases remaining between them. This CDR3 region has 14 residues. The CDR3 reads CASSSNGNPSPLHF. Here the CDR3 DNA reads TGTGCCAGCAGCTCCAACGGAAACCCTTCACCCCTCCACTTT. Full variable domain (missing parts from reference TRBV7-9 and TRBJ1-6): DTGVSQNPRHKITKRGQNVTFRCDPISEHNRLYWYRQTLGQGPEFLTYFQNEAQLEKSRLLSDRFSAERPKGSFSTLEIQRTEQGDSAMYLCASSSNGNPSPLHFGNGTRLTVT.

The J gene is TRBJ2-4, the V gene TRBV2; 11 bases agree with TRBD2. CDR1 and CDR2 from the germline V gene are SNHLY and FYNNEI. After removal of 4 bases from V and 4 bases from J, the junction contained 3 bases not matched to a gene. The CDR3 covers 15 residues. CDR3 coding DNA: TGTGCCAGCAGTGCGACTAGCGGGGAAAAAAACATTCAGTACTTC. It specifies CASSATSGEKNIQYF.

The rearrangement uses TRBV6-1 and TRBJ1-5; 7 nucleotides align to TRBD1. The junction had 9 bases not matched to a gene; V was cut back by 10 bases and J by 0 bases. Per germline, CDR1 MNHNS and CDR2 SASEGT. The CDR3 has 15 residues. CDR3 loop: CATLGQAYSNQPQHF. As DNA, the CDR3 is TGTGCCACCCTAGGACAGGCATATAGCAATCAGCCCCAGCATTTT.

Concerning this clone itself: The same CDR3 can be traced to other DNA sequences in this sample. The chain has TRBV4-1 and TRBJ1-3, with D unresolved. V lost 1 base to trimming and J lost 0 bases, with 4 bases between them. The CDR3 loop spans 14 amino acids. The germline V gene has CDR1 MGHRA and CDR2 YSYEKL. The CDR3: CASSQVGSGNTIYF. The CDR3 DNA sequence: TGCGCCAGCAGCCAAGTGGGCTCTGGAAACACCATATATTTT.

The chain is built from TRBV6-1 and TRBJ1-3; D perhaps matches TRBD1 (5 bases). Germline V gene data show CDR1 as MNHNS and CDR2 as SASEGT. V was pared by 0 bases and J by 2 bases, with 11 bases between. The CDR3 is 16 amino acids. CDR3: CASSEAHGGAGNTIYF. The CDR3 region has the DNA TGTGCCAGCAGTGAAGCTCATGGGGGGGCTGGAAACACCATATATTTT.

In regard to this clone: This same CDR3 is encoded by further DNA sequences in the sample. V usage is TRBV6-5 and J usage is TRBJ2-2, with D possibly TRBD2 on 6 matching bases. The ends were cut back, 4 bases at V and 5 bases at J, with 11 bases in the middle. CDR1 MNHEY and CDR2 SVGAGI come from the germline V gene. The length of the CDR3 is 14 residues. DNA for the CDR3: TGTGCCAGCAGTTCTGGCCGGGGGACCGGGGAGCTGTTTTTT. It translates to CASSSGRGTGELFF.

Comment on this clone: The same CDR3 arises from other DNA sequences in this sample as well. The J gene is TRBJ1-1, the V gene TRBV15, with D unresolved. V was cut by 1 base and J by 1 base, with 7 bases left in between. The CDR3 consists of 14 residues. In germline, CDR1 is LNHNV, CDR2 YYDKDF (reference sequence). The CDR3 loop reads CATSRAGKNTEAFF. DNA for the CDR3: TGTGCCACCAGCAGAGCAGGAAAGAACACTGAAGCTTTCTTT. Complete variable domain (other parts from reference TRBV15 and TRBJ1-1): DAMVIQNPRYQVTQFGKPVTLSCSQTLNHNVMYWYQQKSSQAPKLLFHYYDKDFNNEADTPDNFQSRRPNTSFCFLDIRSPGLGDTAMYLCATSRAGKNTEAFFGQGTRLTVV.

As concerns this clone: This sample includes further DNA sequences coding for the same CDR3. This rearrangement joins TRBV6-1 to TRBJ1-2; D is possibly TRBD1 (6 bases). Germline assignment: CDR1 MNHNS and CDR2 SASEGT. V was trimmed by 8 bases and J by 4 bases, leaving 8 bases between them. The CDR3 is made up of 11 amino acids. CDR3 sequence reads: CASSQGYGYTF. In DNA form, the CDR3 reads TGTGCCAGCTCACAGGGCTATGGCTACACCTTC.

As concerns this clone: Other DNA sequences in the same sample also yield this CDR3. This chain connects TRBV7-9 to TRBJ1-1; no clear D gene. V lost 1 base and J lost 0, with 6 bases in between. This CDR3 comprises 14 residues. Germline CDR1 SEHNR, CDR2 FQNEAQ (reference sequence). The chain's CDR3 is CASSLVGLNTEAFF. The CDR3 nucleotides are TGTGCCAGCAGCTTAGTCGGACTGAACACTGAAGCTTTCTTT.

The V and J genes are TRBV7-9 and TRBJ2-1; 7 bases align to TRBD1. After removal of 5 bases from V and 12 bases from J, the junction contained 7 bases not matched to a gene. Germline values: CDR1 SEHNR, CDR2 FQNEAQ (reference sequence). CDR3 size: 12 residues. CDR3 in DNA: TGTGCCAGCAGCCGTTCGACAGGGATGCAGTTCTTC. Protein sequence: CASSRSTGMQFF.

The chain is built from TRBV9 and TRBJ2-2; D remains unclear. The germline gives CDR1 SGDLS, CDR2 YYNGEE. The V and J ends lost 4 bases and 1 base respectively, with 5 bases between them. This CDR3 contains 13 residues. CDR3 nucleotides: TGTGCCAGCAGCTCACAGAACACCGGGGAGCTGTTTTTT. Translated: CASSSQNTGELFF.

This chain connects TRBV6-1 to TRBJ1-1; TRBD1 matches 10 bases. Per the germline V gene, CDR1 is MNHNS and CDR2 is SASEGT. The CDR3 is 14 residues long. With 6 bases clipped from V and 2 bases from J, the junction kept 3 bases outside the gene matches. This CDR3 is CASSLTGGNTEAFF. DNA of the CDR3: TGTGCCAGCAGCTTGACAGGGGGCAACACTGAAGCTTTCTTT.

This rearrangement joins TRBV5-1 to TRBJ2-7; perhaps TRBD1 as D (5 bases). V lost 0 bases, J lost 4 bases, and 14 bases lay in between. Germline V gene lookup returns CDR1 SGHRS and CDR2 YFSETQ. The CDR3 has 15 amino acids. The CDR3 coding sequence is TGCGCCAGCAGCTTGGTGACGGACACATTTTACGAGCAGTACTTC. This gives the protein CASSLVTDTFYEQYF.

This rearrangement joins TRBV4-2 to TRBJ2-5; no clear D gene. Germline loops: CDR1 LGHNA, CDR2 YNFKEQ. Between the trimmed V and J ends, which lost 0 bases and 5 bases, there was a span of 7 bases. The length of the CDR3 is 13 residues. The CDR3: CASSQETDETQYF. CDR3 nucleotides: TGTGCCAGCAGCCAAGAGACGGATGAGACCCAGTACTTC.

The genes are TRBV9 and TRBJ2-3, with TRBD2 matching over 13 bases. The CDR3 runs 16 residues. V lost 4 bases, J lost 2 bases, and 4 bases stayed unmatched. Germline CDR1 reads SGDLS; CDR2 reads YYNGEE. CDR3 DNA: TGTGCCAGCAGCTCACTAGCGGGAGGGCCCACAGATACGCAGTATTTT. Translated, it gives CASSSLAGGPTDTQYF. The whole variable domain, remainder taken from reference TRBV9 and TRBJ2-3, is DSGVTQTPKHLITATGQRVTLRCSPRSGDLSVYWYQQSLDQGLQFLIQYYNGEERAKGNILERFSAQQFPDLHSELNLSSLELGDSALYFCASSSLAGGPTDTQYFGPGTRLTVL.

This chain links TRBV18 with TRBJ2-2; D is perhaps TRBD2 (5 bases). CDR3 length: 14 residues. Germline lookup yields CDR1 KGHSH and CDR2 LQKENI. V was clipped by 0 bases and J by 7 bases, with 9 bases between them. The DNA for the CDR3 is TGTGCCAGCTCACCACCCGGGGTCGGCGGGGAGCTGTTTTTT. Protein sequence: CASSPPGVGGELFF.

The chain is built from TRBV4-1 and TRBJ2-4; 7 nucleotides align to TRBD1. CDR3 size: 14 residues. Trimming took 1 base from V and 9 from J; bases not matched to a gene: 6. CDR1 and CDR2 (germline): MGHRA, YSYEKL. CDR3 nucleotides: TGCGCCAGCAGCCAAGTTCGACAGGGAGTCATTCAGTACTTC. It codes for CASSQVRQGVIQYF.

The rearrangement links TRBV6-4 to TRBJ2-5, with D tentatively TRBD2 (7 bases). Trimming pared 4 bases from V and 1 base from J, leaving 28 bases between. CDR1 is MRHNA and CDR2 is SNTAGT in the germline V gene. The CDR3 loop spans 20 amino acids. The CDR3 coding sequence is TGTGCCAGCAGTGCACACGCTGGGGGGGGCTGGAGGCCCATCCAAGAGACCCAGTACTTC. Translated: CASSAHAGGGWRPIQETQYF.

The chain carries TRBV5-1 and TRBJ1-1, with 7 bases lining up with TRBD1. The CDR3 runs 15 residues. The germline V gene has CDR1 SGHRS and CDR2 YFSETQ. Trimming cost V 3 bases and J 2 bases; bases outside gene matches: 7. Here the CDR3 reads CASSWDGQANTEAFF. The CDR3 region has the DNA TGCGCCAGCAGCTGGGATGGACAGGCCAACACTGAAGCTTTCTTT.

The rearrangement joins TRBV5-1 to TRBJ2-3; 10 positions match TRBD2. CDR3 length: 16 residues. V shed 0 bases, J shed 4 bases, and the junction held 5 bases outside the gene matches. Germline assignment: CDR1 SGHRS and CDR2 YFSETQ. In nucleotides, the CDR3 is TGCGCCAGCAGCTTGGGGGCTAGCGGGAGCTCAGATACGCAGTATTTT. As protein: CASSLGASGSSDTQYF.